These T cell receptor beta chains were read from a single sample in a study of shared clonotypes between healthy human individuals. Clones were read by immunoSEQ multiplex PCR, and TCRdb kept only the in-frame ones, dropping some. This table has roughly 2,500,000 clones, approximately 93% appearing once. The source material was naive CD4+ T cells from PBMCs. Receptors originate from a man in his late teens or twenties in good health. Some clones in this sample may be carry-over from other donors' samples. Both conserved end residues are part of each CDR3. The D gene is left open where the match is weak. Size is stated for part of the rows, as once, few or many counts, or as a class when the clone is expanded.

j_call clone_size v_call d_call cdr3_aa cdr3_nt
TRBJ2-5 once TRBV5-1 NA CASSLVTLPRETQYF TGCGCCAGCAGCTTGGTTACCCTGCCTAGGGAGACCCAGTACTTC
TRBJ1-2 NA TRBV6-5 TRBD1 CASSYSGQMPGYTF TGTGCCAGCAGTTACTCGGGACAGATGCCTGGCTACACCTTC
TRBJ1-1 NA TRBV18 TRBD1 CASSPPLFRDRGMNTEAFF TGTGCCAGCTCACCCCCCCTATTCCGGGACAGGGGAATGAACACTGAAGCTTTCTTT
TRBJ1-1 once TRBV28 NA CASSSEAQTPRAFF TGTGCCAGCAGTTCCGAGGCGCAAACGCCCCGTGCTTTCTTT
TRBJ1-2 NA TRBV28 NA CASSLPRGSGKGYTF TGTGCCAGCAGTTTACCCAGGGGATCCGGGAAGGGCTACACCTTC
TRBJ2-7 NA TRBV27 TRBD2 CASSYTLLADSYEQYF TGTGCCAGCAGTTATACCTTACTAGCGGATTCCTACGAGCAGTACTTC
TRBJ2-5 NA TRBV7-6 NA CASLKGGMRQETQYF TGTGCCAGCTTGAAAGGAGGTATGCGCCAAGAGACCCAGTACTTC
TRBJ2-1 few TRBV23-1 TRBD2 CASHPRIRTSGDRGSNEQFF TGCGCCAGCCACCCGAGGATACGGACTAGCGGGGATAGAGGGAGCAATGAGCAGTTCTTC
TRBJ1-1 NA TRBV6-1 TRBD1 CASNRQGATEAFF TGTGCCAGCAACCGACAGGGGGCAACTGAAGCTTTCTTT
TRBJ1-5 NA TRBV28 NA CASSLGASHGPQHF TGTGCCAGCAGTTTAGGGGCCAGCCATGGGCCCCAGCATTTT
TRBJ2-1 NA TRBV7-6 TRBD2 CASSLRLAGGPMDYNEQFF TGTGCCAGCAGCTTACGACTAGCGGGAGGGCCAATGGACTACAATGAGCAGTTCTTC
TRBJ2-6 NA TRBV6-5 TRBD1 CASSRGPAGANVLTF TGTGCCAGCAGTAGGGGGCCGGCTGGGGCCAACGTCCTGACTTTC
TRBJ1-3 NA TRBV13 TRBD1 CASRRPGQGSGNTIYF TGTGCCAGCAGACGCCCGGGACAGGGATCTGGAAACACCATATATTTT
TRBJ1-5 NA TRBV28 NA CASSVIRPSNQPQHF TGTGCCAGCAGTGTAATTAGGCCGAGCAATCAGCCCCAGCATTTT
TRBJ1-2 NA TRBV11-3 NA CASSLGETGTYGYTF TGTGCCAGCAGCTTAGGGGAAACAGGAACTTATGGCTACACCTTC
TRBJ2-5 NA TRBV7-6 NA CASSLGLEETQYF TGTGCCAGCAGCTTAGGCCTTGAAGAGACCCAGTACTTC
TRBJ2-7 NA TRBV6-6 NA CASSYLGTIISYEQYF TGTGCCAGCAGTTACTTGGGGACGATCATCTCCTACGAGCAGTACTTC
TRBJ1-6 NA TRBV28 NA CASSPAPPSSYNSPLHF TGTGCCAGCAGTCCCGCTCCCCCGAGCTCCTATAATTCACCCCTCCACTTT
TRBJ1-2 NA TRBV2 NA CASSGDNNYGYTF TGTGCCAGCAGTGGGGACAATAACTATGGCTACACCTTC
TRBJ2-1 NA TRBV12-5 TRBD2 CASGLVSGRANNEQFF TGTGCTAGTGGTTTGGTTAGCGGGAGGGCCAACAATGAGCAGTTCTTC
TRBJ1-3 NA TRBV5-1 NA CASSLEAVSSGNTIYF TGCGCCAGCAGCTTGGAGGCGGTAAGCTCTGGAAACACCATATATTTT
TRBJ2-3 NA TRBV11-3 NA CASSRDRYTDTQYF TGTGCCAGCAGCCGGGACCGCTATACAGATACGCAGTATTTT
TRBJ2-2 NA TRBV18 TRBD2 CASSPVTFTGGGSTGELFF TGTGCCAGCTCACCAGTTACGTTTACGGGAGGAGGATCAACCGGGGAGCTGTTTTTT
TRBJ2-7 once TRBV7-9 NA CASSSRENYEQYF TGTGCCAGCAGCTCTCGGGAGAACTACGAGCAGTACTTC
TRBJ1-5 NA TRBV19 NA CASSIDRSNQPQHF TGTGCCAGTAGTATAGATCGGAGCAATCAGCCCCAGCATTTT
TRBJ2-3 NA TRBV11-3 TRBD2 CASSLYSGRGLDTQYF TGTGCCAGCAGCTTATATAGCGGGAGAGGCTTGGATACGCAGTATTTT
TRBJ1-1 NA TRBV19 NA CASSPKGANTEAFF TGTGCCAGTAGTCCCAAAGGAGCGAACACTGAAGCTTTCTTT
TRBJ2-3 NA TRBV5-8 TRBD2 CASSSTSGSRDTQYF TGTGCCAGCAGCTCTACTAGCGGGAGTCGAGATACGCAGTATTTT
TRBJ2-5 once TRBV10-3 TRBD2 CAISPRTSGRGKTQYF TGTGCCATCAGTCCTCGGACTAGCGGGAGAGGGAAGACCCAGTACTTC
TRBJ1-5 NA TRBV30 NA CAWSNTNDQPQHF TGTGCCTGGAGTAACACGAACGATCAGCCCCAGCATTTT
TRBJ2-5 NA TRBV5-1 NA CASSRSLETQYF TGCGCCAGCAGCCGCAGTTTAGAGACCCAGTACTTC
TRBJ2-1 NA TRBV18 NA CASSPQGGVPYNEQFF TGTGCCAGCTCACCACAGGGGGGAGTCCCCTACAATGAGCAGTTCTTC
TRBJ2-1 NA TRBV9 TRBD2 CASSVDIRLAGDTLYNEQFF TGTGCCAGCAGCGTAGATATCCGGCTAGCGGGAGATACGCTATACAATGAGCAGTTCTTC
TRBJ2-1 NA TRBV5-1 NA CASSLVLGAFGSYNEQFF TGCGCCAGCAGCTTGGTGCTGGGAGCATTCGGTAGCTACAATGAGCAGTTCTTC
TRBJ1-5 NA TRBV28 NA CASSLAGRSNQPQHF TGTGCCAGCAGTTTGGCAGGACGTAGCAATCAGCCCCAGCATTTT
TRBJ1-1 NA TRBV28 NA CASSYLNTEAFF TGTGCCAGCAGCTACCTTAACACTGAAGCTTTCTTT
TRBJ2-1 once TRBV30 TRBD1 CAWSSGTGGFNEQFF TGTGCCTGGAGTTCTGGGACAGGGGGCTTCAATGAGCAGTTCTTC
TRBJ2-1 NA TRBV2 NA CASSAQGTSPYNEQFF TGTGCCAGCAGTGCGCAGGGAACTAGTCCCTACAATGAGCAGTTCTTC
TRBJ1-5 few TRBV2 TRBD1 CASSEQGGNQPQHF TGTGCCAGCAGTGAACAGGGGGGCAATCAGCCCCAGCATTTT
TRBJ2-7 NA TRBV2 NA CASSERGAYEQYF TGTGCCAGCAGTGAAAGAGGAGCCTACGAGCAGTACTTC
TRBJ1-5 NA TRBV6-5 NA CASSSALRNQPQHF TGTGCCAGCAGCTCCGCCTTAAGGAATCAGCCCCAGCATTTT
TRBJ2-5 NA TRBV18 NA CASSPREETQYF TGTGCCAGCTCACCACGAGAAGAGACCCAGTACTTC